The entry below describes one TCR beta chain. Its antigen has not been determined. No much larger clonotype is one base removed from it; base qualities were not supplied. V is cut back by 2 bases and J by 3 bases, with 0 bases in the junction unmatched. The germline V gene supplies CDR1 ENHRY and CDR2 SYGVKD. Its CDR3 holds 13 amino acids, cysteine through phenylalanine. Solely the CDR3 DNA is kept, with 39 bases framed from the first base. A single peripheral blood draw of about 116 mL on average was collected from each donor into heparinised tubes. A BD FACSAria II and a panel including CD45RO, CCR7, CD25, CD127, CD95 and CD27 were used to sort naive, central memory, regulatory and stem cell-like memory CD4+ T cells. A purity above 95% was achieved for all sorted populations. PBMCs were isolated right away by Lymphoprep density gradient centrifugation and were stained directly, without culture. To minimize batch effects, samples were stained and sorted in pairs, one healthy donor with one patient per experiment.

The sample is drawn from a study of beta chain features in type 1 diabetes (dated by TCRdb to the late 2010s). Concerning the study at large: Mean age, gender distribution, total cell number and subset yield were not different between patients and healthy donors. In the study, recently diagnosed type 1 diabetes patients and matched healthy donors were compared on the TCRB repertoires of their sorted circulating CD4+ T cell subsets. A total of around 110,000,000 sorted cells were examined across all samples, and a strong correlation was observed between cell number per subset and RNA yield. Whereas all 30 or so donors provided naive and central memory subsets, regulatory and stem cell-like memory subsets were isolated from just 8 patients and roughly 8 healthy donors.

Study-wide findings and limitations: Because small numbers of individuals were included in the HLA sub-analyses, any influence of HLA type on TCRB rearrangement was left unresolved. At VDJ recombination sites, type 1 diabetes patients had fewer insertions and more deleted nucleotides, which implies abnormalities in thymic rearrangement. Naive, central memory and regulatory TCRB repertoires appeared more similar among patients than among healthy donors. Shorter templates might be favored by PCR, yet because patient and control samples were amplified and corrected together, any such skew would affect both groups equally. Because cDNA was sequenced instead of genomic DNA, highly expressing activated cells could be over-represented, though the groups showed no difference in activation or CD3 levels. In all four CD4+ subsets, TCRB CDR3 length was moderately but significantly shorter in type 1 diabetes patients.

The entire isolated RNA was reverse transcribed using the High Capacity cDNA Reverse Transcription Kit, and thus expressed TCRB transcripts were sequenced. Deep immunoSEQ sequencing was applied to naive, central memory and regulatory T cell samples, giving an average of roughly 3.5 million total reads per sample. Sorted cells were lysed in RLT buffer and RNA was extracted with DNase-treated RNeasy Micro or Mini kits, depending on cell number. To prevent cross-contamination, every cell subset was processed on its own, while patient and healthy donor samples were processed together. TCRB sequences were amplified from cDNA with the immunoSEQ multiplex PCR, producing 87-bp fragments spanning the CDR3 region. Sequencing of the amplicons was done on the Illumina HiSeq platform. On the study's bioinformatics: Synthetic template baselines were used to correct PCR bias computationally, reads within Hamming distance 2 were collapsed, and singletons that could not be merged were discarded. Reads were aligned against IMGT so that V, D and J genes, CDR3 length and insertions or deletions at six rearrangement sites could be assigned. Within each subset, clonotype counts were normalized to sorted cell number, after which true diversity and Gini coefficients were computed with the tcR R package. The overlap coefficient, calculated on TCRB nucleotide sequences, was used to measure repertoire sharing. As stored in TCRdb, this immuneACCESS dataset retains in-frame rearrangements with V and J assigned. A fraction of the clones does not appear; measured against another copy, unresolved V genes explain less than half of the discrepancy, and the remainder lacks a known reason. That table supplies the V and J calls and clone size; D and trimming were determined from the DNA. This sample gives some 220,000 clones in total; about 11% of them show up just once. The top ten constitute about 1.2% of the sample.

This TCR was sampled from a man in his late teens or twenties in good health. The rearrangement combines TRBV10-3 with TRBJ2-7, with 8 bases aligning to TRBD1. Material for sequencing was central memory CD4+ T cells from blood. The DNA is TGTGCCATCAGTGAGGGACAGGGCTACGAGCAGTACTTC. This translates into CAISEGQGYEQYF.